What follows are 32 T cell receptor beta chains derived from one specimen sequenced in a study of metastatic and nonmetastatic thyroid tumors. TCRdb reanalyzed the PCR reads via MiXCR. Of around 14,000 clones listed, 24% were seen once; the top ten hold under 8.5%. Thyroid surgery had not been preceded by any treatment in any patient. Sequenced input: tumor tissue. The receptor source for this set is a female donor with papillary thyroid cancer or a benign thyroid nodule (not recorded which). Some clones in this sample may be carry-over from other donors' samples.

Points on this clone: The junction differs from germline at one of its ends, possibly a read error. The CDR3 DNA sequence: TGTGTCAGCAGTCGGAGCAGGGATACTTACAATGAGCAGTTCTTC. Translating gives CVSSRSRDTYNEQFF. V is TRBV27 and J is TRBJ2-1, with a possible D match to TRBD1 (5 bases). Germline V gives CDR1 MNHEY, CDR2 SMNVEV (reference sequence). This CDR3 is built from 15 residues.

In its sample, this clone was seen many times. The chain combines TRBV28 with TRBJ2-1; D might be TRBD2 (6 bases). The CDR3 spans 16 residues. V was pared by 2 bases and J by 7 bases, with 18 bases between. Germline assignment: CDR1 MDHEN and CDR2 SYDVKM. In nucleotides, the CDR3 is TGTGCCAGCAGTTTAATTGGAGGGCCAAGGGAGAATGAGCAGTTCTTC. It specifies CASSLIGGPRENEQFF.

This clone rates as medium-sized. V usage is TRBV6-5 and J usage is TRBJ1-1; D ambiguous. Germline CDR1 is MNHEY and CDR2 is SVGAGI. The CDR3 has 12 amino acids. Trimming cost V 2 bases and J 7 bases, with 8 bases left between them. The CDR3 DNA sequence: TGTGCCAGCAGTTACGCGGGCGGTGAAGCTTTCTTT. This sequence encodes CASSYAGGEAFF.

This clone was seen a handful of times. The chain carries TRBV19 and TRBJ1-5; D remains ambiguous. V was trimmed by 1 base and J by 0 bases, leaving 7 bases between them. There are 15 residues in the CDR3. Germline CDR1 LNHDA, CDR2 SQIVND (reference sequence). CDR3 in amino acids: CASSIARYSNQPQHF. CDR3 in DNA: TGTGCCAGTAGTATAGCCAGGTATAGCAATCAGCCCCAGCATTTT.

This sequence joins TRBV18 and TRBJ2-7, with 8 bases that match TRBD2. CDR1 KGHSH and CDR2 LQKENI come from the germline V gene. V trimming: 4 bases; J trimming: 5 bases; junction bases outside the gene matches: 4. The CDR3 spans 13 residues. Here the CDR3 reads CASSLLSGDEQYF. Written as DNA, the CDR3 is TGTGCCAGCTCACTCCTTAGCGGGGACGAGCAGTACTTC.

Concerning this clone: This CDR3 is missing its conserved last phenylalanine or tryptophan, likely due to a read error. CDR3 sequence: CASSTGKRNTIYS. The CDR3 nucleotides read TGTGCCAGCAGCACAGGGAAGAGGAACACCATATATTCT. The chain employs TRBV14 and TRBJ1-3; TRBD1 might be the D (6 bases). Trimming pared 5 bases from V and 7 bases from J, leaving 12 bases between. In germline, CDR1 is SGHDN, CDR2 FVKESK. The CDR3 spans 13 residues.

This clone was detected ten times or more. As DNA, the CDR3 is TGTGCCAGTAGTACCACCCGAGGGGAGGAAGCTTTCTTT. Translated: CASSTTRGEEAFF. The rearrangement joins TRBV19 to TRBJ1-1; D is perhaps TRBD1 (5 bases). The CDR3 runs to 13 residues. Germline V lookup: CDR1 LNHDA, CDR2 SQIVND (reference sequence). Trimming stripped 4 bases from V and 8 bases from J, with 14 bases between.

The chain has TRBV6-2 or TRBV6-3 and TRBJ1-2, with TRBD1 matching 8 bases. The junction had 10 bases not matched to a gene; V was cut back by 7 bases and J by 3 bases. Germline V gives CDR1 MNHEY, CDR2 SVGEGT. The CDR3 is made up of 15 amino acids. CDR3 sequence (DNA): TGTGCCAGCACCCCAGACAGGGGAAGAGACTATGGCTACACCTTC. It codes for CASTPDRGRDYGYTF.

The chain joins TRBV20-1 to TRBJ2-2, with 10 bases matching TRBD2. The CDR3 is 14 amino acids. The germline CDR1 and CDR2 sequences are DFQATT and SNEGSKA (reference sequence). Trimming cost V 2 bases and J 5 bases; bases outside gene matches: 2. The CDR3 bases are TGCAGTGCTAGACTAGCGGGAGATACCGGGGAGCTGTTTTTT. Protein sequence: CSARLAGDTGELFF.

This clone has only a few counts. One end of the junction does not line up with germline, which may come from a read error. The chain carries TRBV15 and TRBJ1-6; D might be TRBD1 (5 bases). CDR1 LNHNV and CDR2 YYDKDF come from the germline V gene (reference sequence). This CDR3 has 15 residues. For the CDR3, the DNA is TGTGCCATCAGCAGAAGAGGGGCGCATAATTCACCCCTCCACTTT. Protein: CAISRRGAHNSPLHF.

The J gene is TRBJ2-3, the V gene TRBV9; D is unclear. The CDR3 runs to 12 residues. CDR1 and CDR2 from the germline V gene are SGDLS and YYNGEE. Trimming pared 8 bases from V and 3 bases from J, leaving 10 bases between. The DNA of the CDR3 is TGTGCCAGTAGCTTAGAAACAGATACGCAGTATTTT. Translated: CASSLETDTQYF. The complete variable domain, with remaining parts taken from reference TRBV9 and TRBJ2-3, reads DSGVTQTPKHLITATGQRVTLRCSPRSGDLSVYWYQQSLDQGLQFLIQYYNGEERAKGNILERFSAQQFPDLHSELNLSSLELGDSALYFCASSLETDTQYFGPGTRLTVL.

This clone appeared many times. The J gene is TRBJ1-3, the V gene TRBV20-1, with D perhaps TRBD1 (5 bases). CDR3 length: 19 residues. V was cut by 3 bases and J by 0 bases, with 24 bases left in between. Germline V gives CDR1 DFQATT, CDR2 SNEGSKA (reference sequence). CDR3 sequence reads: CSASLPSLRTSSSGNTIYF. The CDR3 DNA is TGCAGTGCTAGTCTCCCCTCTCTTAGGACATCCAGCTCTGGAAACACCATATATTTT.

This sequence joins TRBV2 and TRBJ2-7; TRBD1 aligns across 12 bases. V shed 7 bases, J shed 4 bases, and the junction held 8 bases outside the gene matches. This CDR3 has 15 residues. Germline CDR1 SNHLY, CDR2 FYNNEI. The CDR3 sequence: CASTKGQGAVYEQYF. The CDR3 nucleotides read TGTGCCAGCACTAAGGGACAGGGGGCAGTGTACGAGCAGTACTTC. Full variable domain (outside the CDR3, taken from reference TRBV2 and TRBJ2-7): EPEVTQTPSHQVTQMGQEVILRCVPISNHLYFYWYRQILGQKVEFLVSFYNNEISEKSEIFDDQFSVERPDGSNFTLKIRSTKLEDSAMYFCASTKGQGAVYEQYFGPGTRLTVT.

The V gene is TRBV5-1, the J gene TRBJ1-1; the match to TRBD1 covers 7 bases. V was pared by 2 bases and J by 5 bases, with 15 bases of the junction left unmatched. Looked up from germline, CDR1 is SGHRS and CDR2 is YFSETQ. This CDR3 comprises 17 residues. CDR3 region: CASSLQALDRARTEAFF. CDR3 nucleotide sequence: TGCGCCAGCAGCTTACAAGCTCTAGACAGGGCGAGAACTGAAGCTTTCTTT. The full variable domain, in which reference TRBV5-1 and TRBJ1-1 provide the parts outside the CDR3, is KAGVTQTPRYLIKTRGQQVTLSCSPISGHRSVSWYQQTPGQGLQFLFEYFSETQRNKGNFPGRFSGRQFSNSRSEMNVSTLELGDSALYLCASSLQALDRARTEAFFGQGTRLTVV.

The chain couples TRBV20-1 to TRBJ2-7, with D possibly matching TRBD2 (6 bases). Germline V gene sequence: CDR1 DFQATT, CDR2 SNEGSKA (reference sequence). The germline V and J ends were trimmed by 6 bases and 2 bases, with 14 bases remaining between them. The CDR3 consists of 13 residues. The chain's CDR3 is CSAGGRGTYEQYF. The CDR3 bases are TGCAGTGCCGGAGGACGGGGGACCTACGAGCAGTACTTC.

This clone has just a few counts. The chain has TRBV6-1 and TRBJ2-7, with 8 bases aligning to TRBD2. The CDR3 runs 13 residues. The germline V gene has CDR1 MNHNS and CDR2 SASEGT. The V gene end was trimmed by 5 bases and the J gene end by 7 bases; junction bases not matched to a gene: 7. Here the CDR3 reads CASSPGTRGEQYF. The DNA for the CDR3 is TGTGCCAGCAGTCCCGGGACTAGGGGTGAGCAGTACTTC.

There are many counts of this clone. The rearrangement uses TRBV7-6 and TRBJ2-5, with 7 nucleotides matching TRBD1. Germline V gene data show CDR1 as SGHVS and CDR2 as FNYEAQ. The CDR3 is 15 amino acids. The V gene end was trimmed by 3 bases and the J gene end by 2 bases; junction bases not matched to a gene: 6. The CDR3 DNA reads as TGTGCCAGCAGCTTCTCGACAGGGAAACAAGAGACCCAGTACTTC. It codes for CASSFSTGKQETQYF.

The chain carries TRBV2 and TRBJ2-2; a possible D gene is TRBD1 (6 bases). The CDR3 contains 14 residues. The V end was cut by 5 bases, the J end by 8 bases, with 15 bases between. CDR1 and CDR2 (germline): SNHLY, FYNNEI. The CDR3 loop reads CASSRTEQRGELFF. The CDR3 DNA follows: TGTGCCAGCAGTCGGACAGAACAGCGAGGGGAGCTGTTTTTT.

V usage is TRBV2 and J usage is TRBJ2-7; 9 bases fit TRBD1. CDR1 and CDR2 from the germline V gene are SNHLY and FYNNEI. This CDR3 comprises 14 residues. V was clipped by 4 bases and J by 5 bases; unmatched bases: 6. The CDR3 sequence is CASSVRDRVNEQYF. CDR3 nucleotide sequence: TGTGCCAGCAGTGTCCGGGACAGGGTGAACGAGCAGTACTTC. The full variable domain, its missing parts supplied by reference TRBV2 and TRBJ2-7, is EPEVTQTPSHQVTQMGQEVILRCVPISNHLYFYWYRQILGQKVEFLVSFYNNEISEKSEIFDDQFSVERPDGSNFTLKIRSTKLEDSAMYFCASSVRDRVNEQYFGPGTRLTVT.

The chain recombines TRBV11-2 with TRBJ1-2, with TRBD1 as a possible D gene (5 bases). The CDR3 has 13 amino acids. The V gene lost 1 base and the J gene lost 5 bases, with 8 bases spanning the gap. Germline V lookup: CDR1 SGHAT, CDR2 FQNNGV. The CDR3 is CASSLGQPYGYTF. CDR3 DNA sequence: TGTGCCAGCAGCTTAGGACAGCCGTATGGCTACACCTTC.

The chain employs TRBV4-2 and TRBJ2-7; 8 nucleotides line up with TRBD1. The germline gives CDR1 LGHNA, CDR2 YNFKEQ. J gave up 2 bases and V 2 bases, and 2 bases lay outside the gene matches. The length of the CDR3 is 14 residues. CDR3 region: CASSQTGQAYEQYF. The CDR3 nucleotides are TGTGCCAGCAGCCAAACGGGACAGGCCTACGAGCAGTACTTC.

In this sample, this clone is medium-sized (0.01 to 0.1%). The rearrangement uses TRBV20-1 and TRBJ2-3, with D perhaps TRBD2 (6 bases). In germline, CDR1 is DFQATT, CDR2 SNEGSKA (reference sequence). Trimming left V 5 bases short and J 4 bases short, with 16 bases between. The CDR3 runs 14 residues. CDR3 amino acids: CSALGPPSADTQYF. DNA for the CDR3: TGCAGTGCTTTAGGACCCCCTAGCGCAGATACGCAGTATTTT.

This clone was observed at least ten times. This rearrangement joins TRBV5-5 to TRBJ1-6; possibly TRBD1 for D (5 bases). Germline CDR1 SGHKS, CDR2 YYEKEE (reference sequence). Trimming cost V 10 bases and J 0 bases, with 11 bases left between them. There are 14 residues in the CDR3. DNA of the CDR3: TGTGCCTCCAGCGGGGGCTCCTATAATTCACCCCTCCACTTT. Residues: CASSGGSYNSPLHF. Supplemented by reference TRBV5-5 and TRBJ1-6, the full variable domain reads DAGVTQSPTHLIKTRGQQVTLRCSPISGHKSVSWYQQVLGQGPQFIFQYYEKEERGRGNFPDRFSARQFPNYSSELNVNALLLGDSALYLCASSGGSYNSPLHFGNGTRLTVT.

By its share, this clone is medium-sized. This sample also contains other DNA sequences that code for the same CDR3. The CDR3 DNA reads as TGTGCCAGCAGCACAGGGAGCTCCTACAATGAGCAGTTCTTC. The encoded protein is CASSTGSSYNEQFF. This chain connects TRBV6-1 to TRBJ2-1; D may be TRBD1 (6 bases). The CDR3 loop spans 14 amino acids. With 6 bases removed from V and 0 bases from J, the gap between germline ends came to 9 bases. Germline CDR1 reads MNHNS; CDR2 reads SASEGT.

Ten or more counts support this clone. V is TRBV27 and J is TRBJ2-5; D unresolved. The CDR3 covers 13 residues. Trimming shortened V by 6 bases and J by 1 base, and 9 bases separated the two germline ends. Germline V gives CDR1 MNHEY, CDR2 SMNVEV (reference sequence). The CDR3 here is CASSRIAQETQYF. In DNA form, the CDR3 reads TGTGCCAGCAGCCGTATCGCCCAAGAGACCCAGTACTTC.

The chain employs TRBV10-2 and TRBJ2-2; D not resolved. The CDR3 extends over 10 amino acids. Germline V gives CDR1 WSHSY, CDR2 SAAADI. The germline V and J ends were trimmed by 8 bases and 11 bases, with 9 bases remaining between them. CDR3 DNA: TGCGCCAGCCGGTGCGGTGAGCTGTTTTTT. Protein sequence: CASRCGELFF.

The chain has TRBV10-3 and TRBJ2-1; TRBD2 aligns across 9 bases. The CDR3 is 17 amino acids. The V gene's germline CDR1 is ENHRY and CDR2 SYGVKD. V lost 8 bases and J lost 4; bases outside the gene matches: 15. CDR3 loop: CAISGTSRVYRYNEQFF. The CDR3 DNA is TGTGCCATCTCCGGGACTAGCCGAGTCTACCGATACAATGAGCAGTTCTTC.

Details on this clone: The germline gene is not matched at one end of the junction; a read error may be the cause. This sequence joins TRBV28 and TRBJ1-2; weak D call: TRBD1 (6 bases). This CDR3 comprises 15 residues. Germline loops: CDR1 MDHEN, CDR2 SYDVKM. CDR3 protein: CASRDPGGHIYVYTF. CDR3 DNA sequence: TGTGCCAGCAGGGACCCGGGGGGACACATCTATGTCTACACCTTC.

This clone was detected a few times. V is TRBV2 and J is TRBJ1-6, with D tentatively TRBD1 (5 bases). The CDR3 runs 15 residues. The V end lost 7 bases, the J end lost 6 bases, and 16 bases lay between the germline ends. Germline-derived CDR1 and CDR2 are SNHLY and FYNNEI. This chain's CDR3 is CASMDIRSSNSPLHF. DNA of the CDR3: TGTGCCAGCATGGACATCAGGTCAAGTAATTCACCCCTCCACTTT.

Ten or more counts support this clone. The chain is built from TRBV18 and TRBJ1-1; D is unresolved. Trimming took 0 bases from V and 6 from J, leaving 11 bases between them. Germline V CDR1 and CDR2: KGHSH, LQKENI. The CDR3 runs to 14 residues. CDR3 nucleotides: TGTGCCAGCTCACCACCGATCGGTAGGGCTGAAGCTTTCTTT. Its translation is CASSPPIGRAEAFF.

This chain connects TRBV5-8 to TRBJ2-2, with TRBD2 matching over 8 bases. The CDR3 runs 15 residues. The J segment lost 2 bases and the V segment lost 3 bases, leaving 3 bases of the junction unmatched. CDR1 and CDR2 from the germline V gene are SGHTS and YDEGEE. The CDR3 region has the DNA TGTGCCAGCAGCTATCGGGGGGGCAACACCGGGGAGCTGTTTTTT. Its translation: CASSYRGGNTGELFF.

This sequence joins TRBV6-1 and TRBJ1-1; no definite D call. Between the trimmed V and J ends, which lost 11 bases and 2 bases, there was a span of 12 bases. The length of the CDR3 is 12 residues. From germline, CDR1 is MNHNS and CDR2 SASEGT. The CDR3 DNA follows: TGTGCCGTCATGGGCCTTAACACTGAAGCTTTCTTT. Translated, it gives CAVMGLNTEAFF.